The rows below give T cell receptor beta chains drawn from one sample of a study of T cell repertoires in cytomegalovirus infection. For these receptors, no antigen is known. TCRdb fed the reads into MiXCR, producing one record per CDR3 protein. The sample contains around 360,000 distinct CDR3 sequences, about 35% of which appear only once. The sample in question was cultured PBMCs, obtained from culture after CMV antigen stimulation. The receptors were gathered from a human donor in good health (CMV status not recorded). Some clones in this sample may be carry-over from other donors' samples. Both conserved end residues are part of each CDR3. The D gene is left open where the match is weak. Size is stated for part of the rows, as once, few or many counts, or as a class when the clone is expanded.

d_gene,abundance,j_gene,v_gene,CDR3nt,CDR3aa
-,-,TRBJ2-1,TRBV7-9,TGTGCCAGCAGCCAGGTTGGGGTGGGTGGGAGCTCCTACAATGAGCAGTTCTTC,CASSQVGVGGSSYNEQFF
-,few,TRBJ2-5,TRBV11-3,TGTGCCAGCACCATGGGGGACACCCAAGAGACCCAGTACTTC,CASTMGDTQETQYF
TRBD1,-,TRBJ2-2,TRBV6-5,TGTGCCAGCAAACCGGGACAGGGACGGACCGGGGAGCTGTTTTTT,CASKPGQGRTGELFF
TRBD2,few,TRBJ2-2,TRBV4-2,TGTGCCAGCAGCCAAAGCGCCGGGACTACGAACACCGGGGAGCTGTTTTTT,CASSQSAGTTNTGELFF
-,many,TRBJ2-5,TRBV7-2,TGTGCCAGCAGCACAGAATCCCGGGGTGGACAAGAGACCCAGTACTTC,CASSTESRGGQETQYF
TRBD2,few,TRBJ2-1,TRBV14,TGTGCCAGCAGCCAGTGGACTAGCGGGAGGTATTACAATGAGCAGTTCTTC,CASSQWTSGRYYNEQFF
-,-,TRBJ1-1,TRBV28,TGTGCCAGCAGTTCCCGGAAGGGAGTCGGGAACACTGAAGCTTTCTTT,CASSSRKGVGNTEAFF
-,once,TRBJ2-7,TRBV4-3,TGCGCCAGCAGCCAATCTATTCCCACCTACGAGCAGTACTTC,CASSQSIPTYEQYF
-,-,TRBJ2-2,TRBV27,TGTGCCAGCAGTCCTCCTGGCGGGGAGCTGTTTTTT,CASSPPGGELFF
-,-,TRBJ2-5,TRBV29-1,TGCAGCCGCCAGCGGATGGGGGGAGAGACCCAGTACTTC,CSRQRMGGETQYF
-,few,TRBJ1-3,TRBV18,TGTGCCAGCTCACCACGAGAGGACCGAAACACCATATATTTT,CASSPREDRNTIYF
TRBD2,few,TRBJ2-3,TRBV5-4,TGTGCCAGCAGCTCTCTAGCGGGCACAGATACGCAGTATTTT,CASSSLAGTDTQYF
TRBD2,-,TRBJ2-3,TRBV27,TGTGCCAGCAGTTTATTGCGGGAGGCCCGGGATACGCAGTATTTT,CASSLLREARDTQYF
-,-,TRBJ2-7,TRBV3-1,TGTACCAGCAGCCAAGATTGGACAGGGAGGGCTTTCGGCCAGTACTTC,CTSSQDWTGRAFGQYF
-,few,TRBJ1-2,TRBV4-1,TGCGCCAGCAGCCAAGTCCGGACAGAGACCTATGGCTACACCTTC,CASSQVRTETYGYTF
-,-,TRBJ1-1,TRBV7-3,TGTGCCAGCAGCCCGGGACTCTGGGACACTGAAGCTTTCTTT,CASSPGLWDTEAFF
TRBD1,few,TRBJ2-5,TRBV6-5,TGTGCCAGCAGTTACCCGGGACAGGGCCAAGAGACCCAGTACTTC,CASSYPGQGQETQYF
TRBD1,-,TRBJ2-7,TRBV27,TGTGCCAGCAGTTTGGGGACAGGGGGTTTCGAGCAGTACTTC,CASSLGTGGFEQYF
-,-,TRBJ2-7,TRBV6-1,TGTGCCAGCAATCGGGTCGTGAGCTCCTACGAGCAGTACTTC,CASNRVVSSYEQYF
-,once,TRBJ1-1,TRBV19,TGTGCCAGTACCGCCTACGCAGGGTCCCCTGAAGCTTTCTTT,CASTAYAGSPEAFF